This T cell receptor (beta chain) was recorded in a study of regulatory T cells in long-lasting Graves disease. Time point defined: persistent/refractory GD, antithyroid drugs over 5 years with positive TRAb. Isolated PBMC RNA provided the starting material for the TCR library. EDTA tubes collected nine milliliters of peripheral blood. V lost 5 bases and J lost 3, with 16 bases in between. The length of the CDR3 is 15 residues. Germline CDR1 SEHNR, CDR2 FQNEAQ (reference sequence). Combining iRepertoire HTBI primers with Arm-PCR of CDR3 regions, the authors built TCR beta libraries. TCRdb ran MiXCR on the multiplex PCR reads and lists one entry per CDR3 protein. The sample carries over 450,000 distinct CDR3 sequences, 20% to 25% recorded once.

This clonotype was obtained from a female donor with Graves disease. The chain has TRBV7-9 and TRBJ1-1, with D perhaps TRBD1 (6 bases). This specimen consisted of peripheral blood mononuclear cells (PBMCs), obtained when the disease was refractory, from a patient treated with antithyroid drugs. The CDR3 nucleotides read TGTGCCAGCAGCCCGCCCGGGACAAGTGACACTGAAGCTTTCTTT. This gives the protein CASSPPGTSDTEAFF. Combining the CDR3 with reference TRBV7-9 and TRBJ1-1 gives the whole variable domain DTGVSQNPRHKITKRGQNVTFRCDPISEHNRLYWYRQTLGQGPEFLTYFQNEAQLEKSRLLSDRFSAERPKGSFSTLEIQRTEQGDSAMYLCASSPPGTSDTEAFFGQGTRLTVV.